Below are 25 T cell receptor beta chains sequenced from a single sample in a study of spatial heterogeneity in lung cancer (dated by TCRdb to the late 2010s). The time point label, as the study defines it: sample taken at primary tumor resection. Without any cell sorting, TCR sequencing was performed on whole RNA extracted either from tumor and nontumor lung tissue or from cryopreserved PBMC samples. Receptor libraries were prepared by 5' RACE. The run used a NextSeq 500. TCRdb cleaned the public reads at Q25 with fastp, built clones with MiXCR and kept in-frame beta chains. Identical CDR3 protein sequences are pooled into one entry, listed with their most common genes and DNA. The sample contains 85,000 to 100,000 distinct CDR3 sequences, approximately 12% of them found a single time. The ten largest clones take up more than 40% of the sample. This sample comprised PBMCs, obtained at surgery. All receptors derive from a male donor with early-stage non-small cell lung cancer.

The chain joins TRBV6-1 to TRBJ2-6; D remains unclear. This CDR3 contains 12 residues. CDR1 MNHNS and CDR2 SASEGT come from the germline V gene. The V end was cut by 9 bases, the J end by 4 bases, with 7 bases between. CDR3 sequence (DNA): TGTGCCAGTGAATCCGGGGCCAACGTCCTGACTTTC. It translates to CASESGANVLTF.

This clonotype appeared a few times. The chain uses TRBV21-1 and TRBJ2-3; TRBD2 reflects the table's D call only, with no check against the DNA. TRBV21-1 is given as a pseudogene. The CDR3 runs 15 residues. CDR3: CASSQLGMDTDTQYF. In nucleotides, the CDR3 is TGTGCCAGCAGCCAGCTAGGAATGGACACAGATACGCAGTATTTT.

This clonotype was detected only a few times. This chain uses TRBV28 with TRBJ2-1; D unresolved. Germline lookup yields CDR1 MDHEN and CDR2 SYDVKM. V was shortened by 4 bases and J by 4 bases, with 11 bases between the two germline ends. The CDR3 consists of 14 residues. The CDR3 spells CASSSPLPYNEQFF. The DNA for the CDR3 is TGTGCCAGCAGTTCCCCCCTTCCTTACAATGAGCAGTTCTTC.

In this sample, this clonotype turned up many times. The CDR3 protein is CASSSGLAGGQDTQYF. The DNA for the CDR3 is TGTGCCAGCAGCTCAGGACTAGCGGGGGGGCAGGATACGCAGTATTTT. The rearrangement uses TRBV7-2 and TRBJ2-3, with 15 bases identical to TRBD2. Germline assignment: CDR1 SGHTA and CDR2 FQGNSA. The junction had 5 bases not matched to a gene; V was cut back by 4 bases and J by 6 bases. The CDR3 consists of 16 residues.

V gene TRBV28 combines with J gene TRBJ2-3; 11 bases are shared with TRBD2. The V and J ends lost 5 bases and 7 bases, in that order; junction bases with no gene match: 17. The CDR3 is made up of 18 amino acids. In germline, CDR1 is MDHEN, CDR2 SYDVKM. The CDR3 nucleotides read TGTGCCAGCAGTCCCGGGACTAGCGGAGACCTTCTACGCCATACGCAGTATTTT. The encoded protein is CASSPGTSGDLLRHTQYF.

By share, this clonotype counts as medium-sized. DNA of the CDR3: TGCGCCAGCAGCCAAGTCAGAGGGACGAACACTGAAGCTTTCTTT. Its translation is CASSQVRGTNTEAFF. The chain uses TRBV4-3 and TRBJ1-1, with D possibly TRBD1 on 5 matching bases. Germline CDR1 and CDR2: LGHNA and YSLEER. Trimming took off 1 base at V and 1 base at J, with 10 bases between the two ends. The CDR3 runs to 15 residues.

The V gene is TRBV6-6, the J gene TRBJ1-1, with a weak D call TRBD1 (6 bases). This CDR3 comprises 14 residues. Trimming took 3 bases from V and 1 from J, leaving 9 bases between them. Per the germline V gene, CDR1 is MNHNY and CDR2 is SVGAGI (reference sequence). DNA of the CDR3: TGTGCCAGCAGTTATTCAGGGGCGAACACTGAAGCTTTCTTT. This encodes CASSYSGANTEAFF.

The chain employs TRBV6-1 and TRBJ2-7; 7 bases fit TRBD1. The V and J ends lost 1 base and 3 bases, in that order; junction bases with no gene match: 9. There are 16 residues in the CDR3. In germline, CDR1 is MNHNS, CDR2 SASEGT. The CDR3: CASSEGRTTGNYEQYF. CDR3 nucleotides: TGTGCCAGCAGTGAAGGGAGGACGACAGGGAACTACGAGCAGTACTTC.

This chain connects TRBV10-3 to TRBJ2-7; D gene uncertain. Germline V gene sequence: CDR1 ENHRY, CDR2 SYGVKD. CDR3 size: 12 residues. Trimming pared 11 bases from V and 2 bases from J, leaving 13 bases between. The CDR3 region has the DNA TGTGCCGCCGGCCCGGTCACCTACGAGCAGTACTTC. Translation gives CAAGPVTYEQYF.

The rearrangement links TRBV6-2 or TRBV6-3 to TRBJ1-1; D may be TRBD1 (5 bases). Per germline, CDR1 MNHEY and CDR2 SVGEGT. The V end lost 6 bases, the J end lost 3 bases, and 20 bases lay between the germline ends. This CDR3 has 16 residues. The CDR3 nucleotides are TGTGCCAGCAGGGCCAACTCCGGGACGGACTACACTGAAGCTTTCTTT. Protein sequence: CASRANSGTDYTEAFF.

This clonotype was seen more than once but under ten times. V and J are TRBV7-8 and TRBJ1-3, with D maybe TRBD1 (5 bases). V was trimmed by 2 bases and J by 3 bases, leaving 14 bases between them. CDR3 length: 16 residues. CDR1 SGHVS and CDR2 FQNEAQ come from the germline V gene. The CDR3 DNA reads TGTGCCAGCAGCTTAAAGCCGGCAGGGATTGGAAACACCATATATTTT. Amino acids: CASSLKPAGIGNTIYF.

The chain has TRBV25-1 and TRBJ1-1; 8 nucleotides line up with TRBD1. Germline values: CDR1 MGHDK, CDR2 SYGVNS. The V and J ends lost 6 bases and 4 bases, in that order; junction bases with no gene match: 7. The CDR3 length is 14 residues. In DNA, the CDR3 is TGTGCCAGCAGCGACAGGGGAGCGGCCACTGAAGCTTTCTTT. Its protein product is CASSDRGAATEAFF.

This clonotype was detected many times. This rearrangement joins TRBV28 to TRBJ1-6; 10 positions match TRBD1. The germline V gene has CDR1 MDHEN and CDR2 SYDVKM. The CDR3 loop spans 15 amino acids. The ends lost 6 bases at V and 7 bases at J; junction bases unmatched: 6. The CDR3 region has the DNA TGTGCCAGCAGGACAGGGGGCATCAGCAATTCACCCCTCCACTTT. Translated: CASRTGGISNSPLHF.

The V and J genes are TRBV12-3 or TRBV12-4 and TRBJ1-1; tentative D call: TRBD1 (6 bases). Trimming removed 5 bases from V and 4 bases from J, with 23 bases in between. The CDR3 is 17 amino acids. CDR3 DNA sequence: TGTGCCAGCAGTAACAATGACGGCAGGGGTCCAAGCACTGAAGCTTTCTTT. Its protein is CASSNNDGRGPSTEAFF.

In its sample, this clonotype was seen once. This chain joins TRBV20-1 and TRBJ2-5; D is perhaps TRBD1 (7 bases). CDR3 length equals 14 residues. Germline V gives CDR1 DFQATT, CDR2 SNEGSKA (reference sequence). Trimming left V 3 bases short and J 2 bases short, with 13 bases between. CDR3 sequence (DNA): TGCAGTGCTAGGGGGGCGGGACAGCAAGAGACCCAGTACTTC. It specifies CSARGAGQQETQYF.

This clonotype has a count of ten or more. V and J are TRBV28 and TRBJ2-3; D remains unclear. The CDR3 length is 13 residues. Germline lookup yields CDR1 MDHEN and CDR2 SYDVKM. The germline V and J ends were trimmed by 2 bases and 6 bases, with 9 bases remaining between them. This chain's CDR3 is CASSLPDSDTQYF. The CDR3 nucleotides are TGTGCCAGCAGTTTACCCGATTCGGATACGCAGTATTTT.

In this sample, this clonotype turned up many times. The chain uses TRBV15 and TRBJ2-2; D unclear. The V and J ends lost 4 bases and 5 bases respectively, with 14 bases between them. Germline CDR1 LNHNV, CDR2 YYDKDF (reference sequence). The CDR3 spans 15 residues. The DNA for the CDR3 is TGTGCCACCAGCACCTGGAATAGTGGGACCGGGGAGCTGTTTTTT. This translates into CATSTWNSGTGELFF. The complete variable domain, with remaining parts taken from reference TRBV15 and TRBJ2-2, reads DAMVIQNPRYQVTQFGKPVTLSCSQTLNHNVMYWYQQKSSQAPKLLFHYYDKDFNNEADTPDNFQSRRPNTSFCFLDIRSPGLGDTAMYLCATSTWNSGTGELFFGEGSRLTVL.

This clonotype has at least ten counts. V gene TRBV11-2 combines with J gene TRBJ2-1, with unresolved D. Per the germline V gene, CDR1 is SGHAT and CDR2 is FQNNGV. The CDR3 sequence is 15 residues long. The germline V and J ends were trimmed by 2 bases and 3 bases, with 11 bases remaining between them. CDR3 nucleotide sequence: TGTGCCAGCAGCTTATGGCGGTATAACTACAATGAGCAGTTCTTC. Residues: CASSLWRYNYNEQFF.

The J gene is TRBJ2-6, the V gene TRBV5-1; 7 bases agree with TRBD2. Germline V gene data show CDR1 as SGHRS and CDR2 as YFSETQ. The CDR3 runs 15 residues. V was clipped by 3 bases and J by 10 bases; unmatched bases: 10. CDR3 nucleotide sequence: TGCGCCAGCAGCTCCCATTCCGGGGAGGGGAACGTCCTGACTTTC. This translates into CASSSHSGEGNVLTF.

This clonotype was observed a few times. The rearrangement uses TRBV29-1 and TRBJ2-3; 9 bases are shared with TRBD2. V lost 5 bases to trimming and J lost 5 bases; unmatched junction nucleotides: 5. The CDR3 covers 13 residues. Germline lookup yields CDR1 SQVTM and CDR2 ANQGSEA. The CDR3 DNA follows: TGCAGCGTTCCGGGACTAGCAGGAGATACGCAGTATTTT. Translated: CSVPGLAGDTQYF.

The V call is TRBV7-3, the J call TRBJ2-2; perhaps TRBD2 as D (6 bases). This CDR3 is built from 14 residues. Per germline, CDR1 SGHTA and CDR2 FQGTGA. V was trimmed by 4 bases and J by 5 bases, leaving 11 bases between them. The CDR3 here is CASSSNRGTGELFF. The CDR3 DNA reads TGTGCCAGCAGCTCCAATCGGGGGACCGGGGAGCTGTTTTTT.

The V gene is TRBV7-2, the J gene TRBJ2-1; D tentatively reads TRBD1 or TRBD2 (5 bases each). Deletions cut 4 bases from V and 10 bases from J, with 14 bases between. From germline, CDR1 is SGHTA and CDR2 FQGNSA. The CDR3 extends over 13 amino acids. The CDR3 DNA reads as TGTGCCAGCAGCTCGGGACCCCGACTGGAGCAGTTCTTC. This sequence encodes CASSSGPRLEQFF.

This clonotype was seen only a few times. The chain combines TRBV7-8 with TRBJ2-1, with 8 bases aligning to TRBD1. The trim removed 8 bases at V and 0 bases at J, leaving 3 bases unmatched. The germline CDR1 and CDR2 sequences are SGHVS and FQNEAQ. The CDR3 length is 14 residues. CDR3 in amino acids: CASARGLSYNEQFF. CDR3 DNA sequence: TGTGCCAGCGCCAGGGGGCTCTCCTACAATGAGCAGTTCTTC.

Sample share makes this clonotype hyperexpanded. V is TRBV9 and J is TRBJ2-3; 7 positions agree with TRBD2. From germline, CDR1 is SGDLS and CDR2 YYNGEE. Losses at the gene ends were 0 bases for V and 0 bases for J; bases not matched to a gene: 7. The CDR3 has 17 residues. This chain's CDR3 is CASSVGRGLRSTDTQYF. CDR3 in DNA: TGTGCCAGCAGCGTAGGACGGGGACTACGTAGCACAGATACGCAGTATTTT.

The chain employs TRBV6-2 or TRBV6-3 and TRBJ2-2; either TRBD1 or TRBD2 may fit D (5 bases each). Germline V gene data show CDR1 as MNHEY and CDR2 as SVGEGT. Trimming left V 7 bases short and J 1 base short, with 13 bases between. The length of the CDR3 is 15 residues. This chain's CDR3 is CASTAGTGNTGELFF. CDR3 nucleotide sequence: TGTGCCAGCACGGCCGGGACCGGGAACACCGGGGAGCTGTTTTTT.